Each of the 10 T cell receptor beta chains below was sequenced from the same sample in a study of cytomegalovirus exposure and HLA in healthy donors (dated by TCRdb to 2016 to 2017). Library prep was done by the immunoSEQ multiplex PCR assay. The multiplex PCR relied on a mix of 60 forward primers for TCR Vbeta segments and 13 reverse primers for TCR Jbeta segments. TCRdb obtained this table from immuneACCESS and retained in-frame rearrangements with V and J assigned. These tables miss some clones; where compared with another copy, unresolved V genes account for less than half of the shortfall, and the remainder is unexplained. Here the sample has approximately 64,000 clones; around 77% occur a single time. 4% to 5.5% of the sample is taken by the ten largest. The sample comprised PBMCs. The receptor source for this set is a male donor in good health and CMV-seropositive.

The chain joins TRBV27 to TRBJ2-1, with 10 bases identical to TRBD1. This CDR3 region has 15 residues. V gave up 6 bases and J gave up 7 bases; unmatched junction bases: 9. CDR1 and CDR2 from the germline V gene are MNHEY and SMNVEV (reference sequence). CDR3 residues: CASSRGTGVINEQFF. The CDR3 DNA reads TGTGCCAGCAGCAGGGGGACAGGGGTGATTAATGAGCAGTTCTTC.

This clone has just one count. The J gene is TRBJ1-1, the V gene TRBV5-1; TRBD1 aligns across 9 bases. The CDR3 extends over 16 amino acids. Germline CDR1 reads SGHRS; CDR2 reads YFSETQ. Trimming removed 0 bases from V and 4 bases from J; junction bases left unmatched: 7. CDR3 sequence reads: CASSLGQGGRVTEAFF. DNA of the CDR3: TGCGCCAGCAGCTTGGGACAGGGGGGTCGAGTCACTGAAGCTTTCTTT.

The chain employs TRBV7-9 and TRBJ2-2, with TRBD2 identical over 13 bases. From germline, CDR1 is SEHNR and CDR2 FQNEAQ (reference sequence). The CDR3 has 16 amino acids. V lost 3 bases and J lost 5; bases outside the gene matches: 3. The CDR3 DNA sequence: TGTGCCAGCAGCTTTCGGACTAGCGGGGGAACCGGGGAGCTGTTTTTT. Residues: CASSFRTSGGTGELFF.

J is TRBJ1-2 and V is TRBV11-3; TRBD1 is a possible D gene (5 bases). Deletions cut 0 bases from V and 7 bases from J, with 9 bases between. The CDR3 loop spans 13 amino acids. Germline loops: CDR1 SGHNT, CDR2 YENEEA. For the CDR3, the DNA is TGTGCCAGCAGCTTAGACAGCGGGGGTGGCTACACCTTC. It yields the protein CASSLDSGGGYTF.

The CDR3 sequence is CASSEVGRPISGNTIYF. DNA of the CDR3: TGTGCCAGCAGTGAAGTCGGCAGGCCAATCTCTGGAAACACCATATATTTT. This rearrangement joins TRBV25-1 to TRBJ1-3; the D is unclear. This CDR3 is built from 17 residues. Germline V lookup: CDR1 MGHDK, CDR2 SYGVNS. Between the trimmed V and J ends, which lost 2 bases and 0 bases, there was a span of 14 bases.

This chain links TRBV2 with TRBJ2-7; unclear D gene. The ends were cut back, 0 bases at V and 2 bases at J, with 5 bases in the middle. The CDR3 covers 13 residues. Per the germline V gene, CDR1 is SNHLY and CDR2 is FYNNEI. CDR3 amino acids: CASSEARAYEQYF. CDR3 nucleotide sequence: TGTGCCAGCAGTGAAGCGCGCGCCTACGAGCAGTACTTC.

This chain joins TRBV6-5 and TRBJ1-5, with no clear D. The germline CDR1 and CDR2 sequences are MNHEY and SVGAGI. V was clipped by 8 bases and J by 0 bases, with 11 bases between them. This CDR3 has 14 residues. The CDR3 loop reads CASALAYSNQPQHF. CDR3 bases: TGTGCCAGCGCCCTCGCGTATAGCAATCAGCCCCAGCATTTT.

The chain uses TRBV5-1 and TRBJ2-1; TRBD1 matches at 10 bases. The CDR3 is 16 residues long. Per germline, CDR1 SGHRS and CDR2 YFSETQ. J was trimmed by 6 bases and V by 1 base; bases with no gene match: 7. The CDR3 DNA sequence: TGCGCCAGCAGCTTGAGGAGCCGGACAGGGGGCAATGAGCAGTTCTTC. Its protein is CASSLRSRTGGNEQFF.

The CDR3 DNA reads as TGCAGCGTTGAAGATGGCAGGGTAAGCACAGATACGCAGTATTTT. As protein: CSVEDGRVSTDTQYF. The rearrangement links TRBV29-1 to TRBJ2-3, with D perhaps matching TRBD1 (5 bases). Trimming cost V 0 bases and J 0 bases, with 10 bases left between them. Germline V gene sequence: CDR1 SQVTM, CDR2 ANQGSEA. CDR3 size: 15 residues.

The J gene is TRBJ2-3, the V gene TRBV15; the D gene is possibly TRBD2 (7 bases). The V end lost 4 bases, the J end lost 4 bases, and 15 bases lay between the germline ends. This CDR3 has 15 amino acids. Germline V gene lookup returns CDR1 LNHNV and CDR2 YYDKDF (reference sequence). CDR3 residues: CATSIGGGRADTQYF. In DNA form, the CDR3 reads TGTGCCACCAGCATAGGGGGGGGGCGGGCAGATACGCAGTATTTT. Full variable domain (missing parts from reference TRBV15 and TRBJ2-3): DAMVIQNPRYQVTQFGKPVTLSCSQTLNHNVMYWYQQKSSQAPKLLFHYYDKDFNNEADTPDNFQSRRPNTSFCFLDIRSPGLGDTAMYLCATSIGGGRADTQYFGPGTRLTVL.